One sample yielded the 15 T cell receptor beta chains listed below, sequenced in a study of T cell responses to AZD1222 COVID-19 vaccine. Measured with immunoSEQ multiplex PCR; TCRdb has only the in-frame clones, and not every one. The sample records fewer than 150,000 clones, 86% being singletons. Material: peripheral blood, obtained on day 0 of AZD1222 vaccination. The receptor set was obtained from an adult in good health.

Here the CDR3 reads CASSPWMRRNQPQHF. The CDR3 DNA is TGTGCCAGCAGCCCTTGGATGCGGAGGAATCAGCCCCAGCATTTT. The chain is built from TRBV6-2 or TRBV6-3 and TRBJ1-5; D gene uncertain. The length of the CDR3 is 15 residues. Germline values: CDR1 MNHEY, CDR2 SVGEGT. Trimming cost V 6 bases and J 4 bases, with 16 bases left between them.

The chain combines TRBV27 with TRBJ2-7; TRBD1 is a possible D gene (6 bases). V was pared by 3 bases and J by 12 bases, with 12 bases between. CDR3 length equals 11 residues. Looked up from germline, CDR1 is MNHEY and CDR2 is SMNVEV (reference sequence). CDR3 DNA sequence: TGTGCCAGCAGTTTGGACAGAGTTTCGTACTTC. Translating gives CASSLDRVSYF.

The rearrangement joins TRBV5-4 to TRBJ2-7; TRBD1 aligns across 7 bases. Trimming took 4 bases from V and 2 from J; bases not matched to a gene: 9. This CDR3 is 15 amino acids long. CDR1 and CDR2 (germline): SGHNT, YYREEE (reference sequence). CDR3 amino acids: CASSRSRDRAYEQYF. CDR3 DNA: TGTGCCAGCAGCCGAAGCCGGGACAGAGCCTACGAGCAGTACTTC.

This chain joins TRBV25-1 and TRBJ2-1; tentative D call: TRBD1 (8 bases). The V gene lost 4 bases and the J gene lost 4 bases, with 14 bases spanning the gap. Germline assignment: CDR1 MGHDK and CDR2 SYGVNS. CDR3 length: 15 amino acids. CDR3 DNA: TGTGCCAGCAGTGCACAGGGGGACTATTACAATGAGCAGTTCTTC. Translation gives CASSAQGDYYNEQFF.

This rearrangement joins TRBV29-1 to TRBJ1-2; 7 bases match TRBD1. This CDR3 is built from 13 residues. Germline values: CDR1 SQVTM, CDR2 ANQGSEA. V was clipped by 5 bases and J by 8 bases; unmatched bases: 11. The CDR3 coding sequence is TGCAGCGTTCCTCAGACAGGGAGGTCCGGCTACACCTTC. This encodes CSVPQTGRSGYTF.

Only a few counts were recorded for this clone. This chain uses TRBV7-2 with TRBJ1-2; 11 positions match TRBD1. The trim removed 0 bases at V and 8 bases at J, leaving 2 bases unmatched. CDR1 and CDR2 from the germline V gene are SGHTA and FQGNSA. CDR3 length equals 14 residues. The CDR3 DNA is TGTGCCAGCAGCTTAGCTGGGACAGGGGGGGGCTACACCTTC. It specifies CASSLAGTGGGYTF.

CDR3 in amino acids: CASSLTDLTDTQYF. The DNA for the CDR3 is TGTGCCAGCTCACTTACAGACCTCACAGATACGCAGTATTTT. The chain has TRBV18 and TRBJ2-3; D not resolved. V shed 4 bases and J shed 2 bases, with 10 bases lying between them. Germline loops: CDR1 KGHSH, CDR2 LQKENI. The CDR3 is 14 residues long.

The CDR3 is CASTGRATDTQYF. CDR3 coding DNA: TGCGCCAGCACGGGGCGGGCCACAGATACGCAGTATTTT. V usage is TRBV10-1 and J usage is TRBJ2-3; D is tentatively TRBD1 or TRBD2 (5 bases each). CDR1 and CDR2 (germline): WNHNN, SYGVQD (reference sequence). This CDR3 has 13 residues. V gave up 7 bases and J gave up 2 bases, with 10 bases separating them.

The V call is TRBV6-5, the J call TRBJ1-4, with D perhaps matching TRBD1 (5 bases). Germline CDR1 MNHEY, CDR2 SVGAGI. V lost 8 bases and J lost 6, with 13 bases in between. There are 13 residues in the CDR3. CDR3 region: CASGGEVDEKLFF. The CDR3 DNA is TGTGCCAGCGGGGGGGAGGTCGATGAAAAACTGTTTTTT.

This chain links TRBV28 with TRBJ2-7; D is perhaps TRBD2 (6 bases). The V end lost 6 bases, the J end lost 6 bases, and 12 bases lay between the germline ends. Germline V CDR1 and CDR2: MDHEN, SYDVKM. The CDR3 is 12 residues long. Written as DNA, the CDR3 is TGTGCCAGCAGCCGGGGAGGACTCGAGCAGTACTTC. Translating gives CASSRGGLEQYF.

The genes are TRBV10-1 and TRBJ1-1; weak D call: TRBD1 (5 bases). V lost 0 bases to trimming and J lost 2 bases, with 13 bases between them. This CDR3 has 16 residues. Germline V gene sequence: CDR1 WNHNN, CDR2 SYGVQD (reference sequence). CDR3 region: CASSESGWGANTEAFF. DNA of the CDR3: TGCGCCAGCAGTGAGTCGGGATGGGGCGCAAACACTGAAGCTTTCTTT.

The chain joins TRBV3-1 (or the pseudogene TRBV3-2) to TRBJ2-1; tentatively, D is TRBD1 or TRBD2 (5 bases each). CDR1 is LGHDT, CDR2 YNNKEL, per germline (reference sequence). V lost 0 bases, J lost 3 bases, and 12 bases lay in between. This CDR3 spans 16 amino acids. Here the CDR3 DNA reads TGTGCCAGCAGCCAAGAAGTCGGGGCCCTCTACAATGAGCAGTTCTTC. Encoded protein: CASSQEVGALYNEQFF.

The gene calls are TRBV27 and TRBJ2-1; 11 nucleotides line up with TRBD1. V lost 5 bases to trimming and J lost 8 bases; unmatched junction nucleotides: 11. Germline-derived CDR1 and CDR2 are MNHEY and SMNVEV (reference sequence). The CDR3 runs 16 residues. CDR3 protein: CASSPRTGGSVDEQFF. The CDR3 DNA reads TGTGCCAGCAGTCCCCGGACAGGGGGCTCGGTGGATGAGCAGTTCTTC.

The gene calls are TRBV19 and TRBJ1-4; maybe TRBD1 (5 bases). Between the trimmed V and J ends, which lost 5 bases and 0 bases, there was a span of 13 bases. The germline V gene encodes CDR1 LNHDA and CDR2 SQIVND (reference sequence). The CDR3 consists of 16 residues. CDR3 residues: CASSPRVTATNEKLFF. The CDR3 coding sequence is TGTGCCAGTAGTCCCCGGGTGACAGCAACTAATGAAAAACTGTTTTTT.

V usage is TRBV27 and J usage is TRBJ1-1; D uncertain. The ends were cut back, 5 bases at V and 1 base at J, with 14 bases in the middle. The CDR3 runs 15 residues. Germline-derived CDR1 and CDR2 are MNHEY and SMNVEV (reference sequence). CDR3 protein: CASSPWSLRNTEAFF. In DNA form, the CDR3 reads TGTGCCAGCAGTCCATGGAGTCTCCGGAACACTGAAGCTTTCTTT.